The 20 T cell receptor beta chains in this list originate from one sample, sequenced in a study of Graves' ophthalmopathy and Graves' hyperthyroidism (dated by TCRdb to 2016 to 2019). Sequencing was carried out with an Illumina HiSeq 2000. TCR beta CDR3 regions were amplified from RNA transcripts for repertoire sequencing. The first round of RT-PCR was done with HTBI primers and the Qiagen OneStep RT-PCR kit, and was followed by a second round of multiplex PCR, then size selection and purification. Using fastp at Q25 and MiXCR, TCRdb reprocessed the public reads and kept productive beta chains. Each entry merges the rows of one CDR3 protein and shows their most common DNA and genes. The sample yields hundreds of thousands of distinct CDR3 sequences; over 20% were counted once. Under 3% of the sample rests with the top ten. The sample taken for sequencing was peripheral blood. These receptors came from a woman aged 18-29 years with stable Graves' hyperthyroidism. Donor details come from another sample of the same person, matched by shared clones.

This clonotype was counted at least ten times. The J gene is TRBJ1-2, the V gene TRBV20-1; 9 bases are shared with TRBD1. With V trimmed by 6 bases and J by 2 bases, 4 bases remained unmatched. Germline V lookup: CDR1 DFQATT, CDR2 SNEGSKA (reference sequence). The CDR3 is made up of 13 amino acids. The CDR3 sequence: CSAETGGNYGYTF. In DNA form, the CDR3 reads TGCAGTGCCGAGACAGGGGGAAACTATGGCTACACCTTC.

This clonotype was detected a few times. V gene TRBV20-1 combines with J gene TRBJ1-1; 7 bases match TRBD1. This CDR3 is 13 amino acids long. Germline CDR1 DFQATT, CDR2 SNEGSKA (reference sequence). Losses at the gene ends were 2 bases for V and 4 bases for J; bases not matched to a gene: 4. The CDR3 sequence: CSARSGQVTEAFF. CDR3 coding DNA: TGCAGTGCTAGATCAGGACAGGTCACTGAAGCTTTCTTT.

This clonotype was counted only a few times. The chain is built from TRBV15 and TRBJ1-5; D unclear. With 1 base removed from V and 0 bases from J, the gap between germline ends came to 10 bases. Germline V gene data show CDR1 as LNHNV and CDR2 as YYDKDF (reference sequence). This CDR3 contains 16 residues. The CDR3 region has the DNA TGTGCCACCAGCAGAGGGGATTCGTATAGCAATCAGCCCCAGCATTTT. Protein product: CATSRGDSYSNQPQHF. Variable domain in full (rest from reference TRBV15 and TRBJ1-5): DAMVIQNPRYQVTQFGKPVTLSCSQTLNHNVMYWYQQKSSQAPKLLFHYYDKDFNNEADTPDNFQSRRPNTSFCFLDIRSPGLGDTAMYLCATSRGDSYSNQPQHFGDGTRLSIL.

As to this clonotype: A much larger clone lies one base from this, so it may be a read error. The conserved final phenylalanine or tryptophan is absent from the CDR3, which likely points to a read error. J is TRBJ2-5 and V is TRBV2; D could derive from TRBD1 or TRBD2 (5 bases each). CDR3 size: 13 residues. Germline assignment: CDR1 SNHLY and CDR2 FYNNEI. The CDR3 is CAGSLGAAETQYS. CDR3 bases: TGTGCCGGCAGTCTCGGGGCGGCGGAGACCCAGTACTCC.

The CDR3 loop reads CASSSGRMYEQYF. The CDR3 DNA sequence: TGTGCCAGCAGTAGCGGGAGGATGTACGAGCAGTACTTC. The chain links TRBV6-1 to TRBJ2-7; 9 nucleotides align to TRBD2. This CDR3 comprises 13 residues. J was trimmed by 4 bases and V by 5 bases; bases with no gene match: 3. The germline V gene has CDR1 MNHNS and CDR2 SASEGT.

The chain uses TRBV15 and TRBJ1-2; 10 bases are shared with TRBD1. The ends lost 3 bases at V and 0 bases at J; junction bases unmatched: 4. The CDR3 is 16 residues long. Germline V lookup: CDR1 LNHNV, CDR2 YYDKDF (reference sequence). The CDR3 region has the DNA TGTGCCACCAGCAGGGGGACAGGGGCCCCTAACTATGGCTACACCTTC. Encoded protein: CATSRGTGAPNYGYTF.

This clonotype appeared many times. In nucleotides, the CDR3 is TGTGCCAGCAGTACCCTGGTTGGAGAGAGGAACACTGAAGCTTTCTTT. This sequence encodes CASSTLVGERNTEAFF. The J gene is TRBJ1-1, the V gene TRBV12-3 or TRBV12-4; no definite D call. V was shortened by 5 bases and J by 1 base, with 17 bases between the two germline ends. The CDR3 has 16 residues.

This sequence joins TRBV11-3 and TRBJ2-5; TRBD1 or TRBD2 may be the D gene (5 bases each). The CDR3 totals 12 residues. V was shortened by 7 bases and J by 4 bases, with 10 bases between the two germline ends. Germline values: CDR1 SGHNT, CDR2 YENEEA. In DNA, the CDR3 is TGTGCCAGCAACGTTGGGGGAGAGACCCAGTACTTC. Translating gives CASNVGGETQYF.

This clonotype showed up many times. The chain combines TRBV5-1 with TRBJ1-3, with 9 bases that match TRBD1. Germline V lookup: CDR1 SGHRS, CDR2 YFSETQ. The length of the CDR3 is 16 residues. V trimming: 1 base; J trimming: 3 bases; junction bases outside the gene matches: 5. This CDR3 is CASSLTGTGIGNTIYF. DNA for the CDR3: TGCGCCAGCAGCTTGACCGGGACAGGGATTGGAAACACCATATATTTT.

This clonotype was recorded many times. The CDR3 nucleotides are TGTGCCAGCAGCCTAATGGGACAGGTGAATCAGCCCCAGCATTTT. The encoded protein is CASSLMGQVNQPQHF. The genes are TRBV7-2 and TRBJ1-5; 8 bases are a match to TRBD1. Germline V gives CDR1 SGHTA, CDR2 FQGNSA. The CDR3 length is 15 residues. V shed 5 bases, J shed 4 bases, and the junction held 7 bases outside the gene matches.

This clonotype was observed a handful of times. The J gene is TRBJ1-2, the V gene TRBV5-8; D gene unclear. Trimming pared 4 bases from V and 4 bases from J, leaving 11 bases between. The V gene's germline CDR1 is SGHTS and CDR2 YDEGEE. The CDR3 runs to 13 residues. The CDR3 DNA reads TGTGCCAGCAGCCGCCTGTGGGGCTATGGCTACACCTTC. As protein: CASSRLWGYGYTF.

This clonotype was found once. J is TRBJ1-5 and V is TRBV12-3 or TRBV12-4; 8 bases match TRBD1. This CDR3 contains 15 residues. Trimming took 6 bases from V and 6 from J; bases not matched to a gene: 10. The CDR3 DNA reads as TGTGCCAGCAGAGCCGGACAGGGAGCGAGTCAGCCCCAGCATTTT. Amino acids: CASRAGQGASQPQHF.

This clonotype was picked up many times. This sequence joins TRBV20-1 and TRBJ2-7; D remains ambiguous. The length of the CDR3 is 15 residues. From germline, CDR1 is DFQATT and CDR2 SNEGSKA (reference sequence). Trimming took off 5 bases at V and 3 bases at J, with 20 bases between the two ends. The CDR3: CSAGPMGLSRYEQYF. The CDR3, as DNA: TGCAGTGCTGGACCCATGGGGTTATCCCGCTACGAGCAGTACTTC.

This clonotype came up a few times. V gene TRBV20-1 combines with J gene TRBJ1-2; TRBD1 might be the D (5 bases). V shed 2 bases and J shed 4 bases, with 11 bases lying between them. This CDR3 contains 13 residues. Germline values: CDR1 DFQATT, CDR2 SNEGSKA (reference sequence). CDR3 in amino acids: CSARRGATYGYTF. In nucleotides, the CDR3 is TGCAGTGCTAGAAGAGGGGCGACCTATGGCTACACCTTC.

This clonotype was seen at least ten times. This chain connects TRBV28 to TRBJ1-5; D remains unclear. V was clipped by 5 bases and J by 4 bases, with 6 bases between them. Germline V gene lookup returns CDR1 MDHEN and CDR2 SYDVKM. CDR3 length: 12 amino acids. The DNA for the CDR3 is TGTGCCAGCAGTAATCCTAATCAGCCCCAGCATTTT. This gives the protein CASSNPNQPQHF.

This clonotype has ten or more counts. The chain employs TRBV10-3 and TRBJ1-1; TRBD1 aligns across 10 bases. After removal of 2 bases from V and 4 bases from J, the junction contained 4 bases not matched to a gene. Germline V gene sequence: CDR1 ENHRY, CDR2 SYGVKD. The CDR3 is made up of 15 amino acids. CDR3 nucleotides: TGTGCCATCAGTGAGAACCGGGACAGGGGCACTGAAGCTTTCTTT. It is translated as CAISENRDRGTEAFF.

The V and J genes are TRBV7-9 and TRBJ1-1; D remains unclear. The CDR3 loop spans 14 amino acids. Germline V gene sequence: CDR1 SEHNR, CDR2 FQNEAQ (reference sequence). V lost 7 bases and J lost 3, with 15 bases in between. CDR3 region: CASTNQAFYTEAFF. The CDR3, as DNA: TGTGCCAGCACCAACCAGGCCTTCTACACTGAAGCTTTCTTT.

This clonotype has at least ten counts. V gene TRBV15 combines with J gene TRBJ2-5, with D unresolved. The V gene lost 0 bases and the J gene lost 5 bases, with 13 bases spanning the gap. The germline gives CDR1 LNHNV, CDR2 YYDKDF (reference sequence). The CDR3 is made up of 15 amino acids. The CDR3 sequence: CATSRDKVTGETQYF. In nucleotides, the CDR3 is TGTGCCACCAGCAGAGATAAGGTTACCGGGGAGACCCAGTACTTC.

In this sample, this clonotype turned up many times. The rearrangement uses TRBV7-8 and TRBJ2-7; the D gene is possibly TRBD1 (6 bases). The V end was cut by 3 bases, the J end by 0 bases, with 12 bases between. CDR1 and CDR2 from the germline V gene are SGHVS and FQNEAQ. The CDR3 extends over 15 amino acids. The CDR3: CASSFYQGPSYEQYF. CDR3 sequence (DNA): TGTGCCAGCAGCTTCTACCAGGGGCCCTCCTACGAGCAGTACTTC.

This clonotype was observed many times. The CDR3 region is CASSRRGHEQYF. The CDR3 region has the DNA TGTGCCAGCAGTCGCAGGGGCCACGAGCAGTACTTC. V usage is TRBV6-5 and J usage is TRBJ2-7, with D possibly being TRBD1 (6 bases). This CDR3 is 12 amino acids long. Germline assignment: CDR1 MNHEY and CDR2 SVGAGI. Trimming shortened V by 5 bases and J by 5 bases, and 10 bases separated the two germline ends.